This TCR beta chain was captured by sequencing in a study of blood T cell repertoires in COVID-19. Clones were sequenced by immunoSEQ multiplex PCR, and TCRdb holds only the in-frame ones, with some missing. This sample has approximately 210,000 clones, with around 80% found just once. The receptor was isolated from an elderly woman with COVID-19, enrolled during active disease. Sequenced material: peripheral blood.

In DNA form, the CDR3 reads TGTGCCAGCAGTACAGGGGTGAGTAGCAATCAGCCCCAGCATTTT. Its protein product is CASSTGVSSNQPQHF. The chain couples TRBV6-5 to TRBJ1-5, with TRBD1 matching over 7 bases. The CDR3 has 15 residues. V shed 5 bases and J 0 bases; nucleotides not matched to a gene: 4. Germline CDR1 reads MNHEY; CDR2 reads SVGAGI.